This T cell receptor beta chain emerged from a study of Ad26.COV2.S vaccination and SARS-CoV-2 variants. Study in general: Dosing was one shot or two shots 56 days apart. Study results and limitations: For non-spike TCRs, breadth in vaccine recipients resembled that in placebo recipients. An underestimation of total T cell responses may have resulted from the TCR breadth and depth analyses.

Treatment indicated: roughly 18 received Ad26.COV2.S at low or high dose, single or two shots; roughly 5 received placebo; per-sample allocation not given. Day 63 after the first injection of vaccine or placebo was the sampling time. SARS-CoV-2 spike from the Wuhan strain was encoded by the vaccine, an Ad26 vector. The V gene end was trimmed by 5 bases and the J gene end by 2 bases; junction bases not matched to a gene: 3. The CDR3 is 16 amino acids. CDR1 and CDR2 from the germline V gene are SGHNT and YYREEE (reference sequence). Worth noting for this clone: The antigen is undetermined.

The repertoire was sequenced with immunoSEQ multiplex PCR; TCRdb's copy has only in-frame clones and lacks some. Of 250,000 or so clones detected, 87% appear once; the ten largest clones hold just under 3%. The specimen was peripheral blood, collected in a trial of Ad26.COV2.S vaccine versus placebo. The receptor was derived from a person aged 18-60 years who received the Ad26.COV2.S COVID-19 vaccine or a placebo. V gene TRBV5-4 combines with J gene TRBJ2-1, with 14 nucleotides matching TRBD2. DNA of the CDR3: TGTGCCAGCAGATCGGGACTAGCGGGGGCCTACAATGAGCAGTTCTTC. Amino acids: CASRSGLAGAYNEQFF.